The clone carrying this T cell receptor beta chain was observed a handful of times. V lost 10 bases to trimming and J lost 3 bases; unmatched junction nucleotides: 12. Germline CDR1 MDHEN, CDR2 SYDVKM. The CDR3 has 15 residues. This record belongs to a study of metastatic and nonmetastatic thyroid tumors. TCRdb reanalyzed the PCR reads with MiXCR. Altogether about 11,000 clones are present, around a quarter being singletons, with the ten largest covering over 7.5%. Thyroid surgery was performed in patients who had received no treatment beforehand. The chain uses TRBV28 and TRBJ2-5; TRBD2 agrees at 9 bases. The sequenced sample was tumor tissue. The receptor comes from a female donor with papillary thyroid cancer or a benign thyroid nodule (not recorded which). Some clones in this sample may be carry-over from other donors' samples. The CDR3 protein is CATQPGGREEETQYF. CDR3 coding DNA: TGTGCCACTCAACCGGGCGGGAGGGAGGAAGAGACCCAGTACTTC.